This T cell receptor beta chain was profiled in a study of blood T cell repertoires in COVID-19 (dated by TCRdb to 2018 to 2021). For context, the study as a whole: Collaborator samples came from the United States, Italy and Spain and covered acute and convalescent phases of COVID-19. The prospective study material was composed of cDNA or gDNA derived from T cells, B-cell-depleted T cells, or PBMCs. Deeply sampled blood TCRbeta repertoires from subjects exposed to, actively infected with, or recovered from COVID-19 were included in the dataset. The repertoires were made available in a free public database intended to serve as a resource for research on the immune response to SARS-CoV-2. The samples were drawn from two sources: the first 160 participants of the ongoing ImmuneRACE study, and approximately 1,300 subjects contributed by 6 global collaborators. The sample metadata nearly always contained a de-identified subject ID, COVID-19 status, age in years and sex. Where HLA class I and class II types were available, the types were taken from metadata supplied by the sample provider, not from assay-based typing.

As to this clone: Which antigen it targets is not known. No base quality values were provided; no much bigger clone lies one nucleotide off.

The germline V gene sets CDR1 to SNHLY and CDR2 to FYNNEI. After removal of 6 bases from V and 5 bases from J, the junction retains 6 bases not matched to a gene. The CDR3, from cysteine to phenylalanine, totals 13 residues. Only the CDR3 DNA is retained, 39 bases long and in frame from the first base. Paper-wide results and their limitations: How much clinical and demographic metadata was included differed by source and by participant, and the metadata was provided uncurated.

Whole blood was collected in K2EDTA tubes by collaborating institutions according to the institutions' own protocols. For TCRbeta analysis, collaborator samples were shipped as frozen whole blood, as isolated PBMCs, or as DNA extracted from either sample type. TCRbeta CDR3 regions were amplified from genomic DNA using the immunoSEQ Assay, a bias-controlled multiplex PCR. Turning to the authors' computational methods: The number of nucleated cells in each sample was estimated by amplification of reference gene primers within the assay. To quantify the absolute abundance of each unique TCRbeta CDR3 rearrangement, sequence reads were collapsed and filtered. For each sample, productive Simpson clonality was calculated as the square root of Simpson's diversity index across productive rearrangements. TCRdb re-hosts the immuneACCESS table, in-frame sequences only. Its copies lack some clones; in the studies checked, an unresolved V gene accounts for under half of them, and the cause for the rest is not known. Clone size and the V and J calls come from that table; the DNA yielded D and trimming. The sample profile shows some 270,000 clones; 80% to 90% of them were found once. The leading ten clones occupy 11% of the sample.

The TCR originated in a woman between 65 and 79 years old with acute or convalescent COVID-19. The chain employs TRBV2 and TRBJ2-7, and TRBD1 aligns with 8 junction nucleotides. The source material was peripheral blood. The CDR3 protein sequence reads: CASRVDRDNEQYF. The bases are TGTGCCAGCAGGGTGGACAGGGACAACGAGCAGTACTTC.